These 30 T cell receptor beta chains originate from one sample sequenced in a study of blood T cell repertoires in COVID-19. Generated by immunoSEQ multiplex PCR, the TCRdb table keeps only in-frame clones and is missing some. Of about 240,000 clones in the sample, about 82% are singletons; the top ten hold over 9%. Input material: peripheral blood. These TCRs come from a man aged 80 or over with acute or convalescent COVID-19.

The J gene is TRBJ1-4, the V gene TRBV7-9, with 7 bases fitting TRBD1. J was trimmed by 7 bases and V by 5 bases; bases with no gene match: 7. Germline V CDR1 and CDR2: SEHNR, FQNEAQ (reference sequence). The CDR3 length is 14 residues. The chain's CDR3 is CASSRQGGGEKLFF. In DNA, the CDR3 is TGTGCCAGCAGCCGACAGGGTGGGGGTGAAAAACTGTTTTTT.

This clone was seen once. The chain links TRBV5-1 to TRBJ2-3; D possibly corresponds to TRBD1 (6 bases). The V gene's germline CDR1 is SGHRS and CDR2 YFSETQ. V shed 3 bases and J shed 5 bases, with 10 bases lying between them. This CDR3 comprises 13 residues. CDR3 in DNA: TGCGCCAGCAGCTCCTACAGGGTAGATACGCAGTATTTT. This sequence encodes CASSSYRVDTQYF.

The V gene is TRBV29-1, the J gene TRBJ2-1; maybe TRBD2 (6 bases). The CDR3 runs to 14 residues. Trimming removed 7 bases from V and 0 bases from J, with 13 bases in between. CDR1 SQVTM and CDR2 ANQGSEA come from the germline V gene. CDR3 in amino acids: CSGGEVFSYNEQFF. The CDR3 region has the DNA TGCAGCGGCGGGGAGGTCTTCTCCTACAATGAGCAGTTCTTC.

This chain uses TRBV10-3 with TRBJ2-2, with 10 positions matching TRBD2. Germline lookup yields CDR1 ENHRY and CDR2 SYGVKD. The V and J ends lost 3 bases and 8 bases, in that order; junction bases with no gene match: 9. The CDR3 runs 16 residues. The DNA of the CDR3 is TGTGCCATCAGTGAAGGTCCGGGACTAGCGACGGGGGAGCTGTTTTTT. Translation gives CAISEGPGLATGELFF.

This clone was observed once. This sequence joins TRBV4-3 and TRBJ2-1; 13 positions match TRBD2. The CDR3 has 19 amino acids. V was pared by 0 bases and J by 8 bases, with 13 bases of the junction left unmatched. Per the germline V gene, CDR1 is LGHNA and CDR2 is YSLEER. DNA of the CDR3: TGCGCCAGCAGCCAAGAAGCGGCACTAGCGGGGGGGCGCATCTATGAGCAGTTCTTC. Amino acid sequence: CASSQEAALAGGRIYEQFF.

J is TRBJ2-1 and V is TRBV29-1; tentative D call: TRBD1 (6 bases). The CDR3 totals 14 residues. CDR1 is SQVTM and CDR2 is ANQGSEA in the germline V gene. Trimming shortened V by 3 bases and J by 4 bases, and 13 bases separated the two germline ends. The CDR3 reads CSVDTRGPYNEQFF. The CDR3 DNA reads TGCAGCGTTGATACCAGGGGCCCTTACAATGAGCAGTTCTTC.

The V call is TRBV19, the J call TRBJ1-1, with D unresolved. Germline CDR1 reads LNHDA; CDR2 reads SQIVND (reference sequence). Trimming stripped 11 bases from V and 2 bases from J, with 18 bases between. The CDR3 contains 14 residues. The CDR3 DNA reads TGTGCCTCCGATATCGCAGCGCCCAACACTGAAGCTTTCTTT. Protein product: CASDIAAPNTEAFF.

The CDR3 loop reads CASSQDRQGNYEQYF. In DNA form, the CDR3 reads TGTGCCAGCAGCCAAGATAGGCAGGGCAACTACGAGCAGTACTTC. V is TRBV3-1 (or the pseudogene TRBV3-2) and J is TRBJ2-7, with a tentative D call TRBD1 (5 bases). Trimming shortened V by 0 bases and J by 3 bases, and 12 bases separated the two germline ends. Per germline, CDR1 LGHDT and CDR2 YNNKEL (reference sequence). This CDR3 is 15 amino acids long.

The rearrangement links TRBV5-4 to TRBJ1-1, with TRBD1 identical over 8 bases. The CDR3 is 15 amino acids. V was pared by 0 bases and J by 5 bases, with 6 bases of the junction left unmatched. From germline, CDR1 is SGHNT and CDR2 YYREEE (reference sequence). CDR3 in amino acids: CASSLGVTGATEAFF. The CDR3 region has the DNA TGTGCCAGCAGCTTGGGTGTGACAGGGGCTACTGAAGCTTTCTTT.

The CDR3 DNA reads as TGTGCCAGCAGTTCCTCTAACCGGGACAGGGTAAACTATGGCTACACCTTC. This gives the protein CASSSSNRDRVNYGYTF. The chain carries TRBV7-2 and TRBJ1-2, with 9 bases lining up with TRBD1. From germline, CDR1 is SGHTA and CDR2 FQGNSA. The CDR3 contains 17 residues. The V segment lost 6 bases and the J segment 2 bases; nucleotides outside the gene matches: 13.

The chain links TRBV5-4 to TRBJ2-2, with 10 bases matching TRBD2. CDR3 size: 16 residues. V shed 8 bases and J 5 bases; nucleotides not matched to a gene: 12. Germline V CDR1 and CDR2: SGHNT, YYREEE (reference sequence). The CDR3 DNA follows: TGTGCCAGTCATAAAGCTAGCGGGAGAAAAACCGGGGAGCTGTTTTTT. Amino acids: CASHKASGRKTGELFF.

Turning to this clone: This sequence may be a read error, since a much larger clone differs from it by one base. The V gene is TRBV7-9, the J gene TRBJ1-6; 7 bases map to TRBD1. This CDR3 spans 14 amino acids. In germline, CDR1 is SEHNR, CDR2 FQNEAQ (reference sequence). Trimming at V came to 1 base and at J to 7 bases, leaving 1 base not matched to a gene. As DNA, the CDR3 is TGTGCCAGCAGCTTAGGGGACAGCAATTCACCCCTCCACTTT. Its translation is CASSLGDSNSPLHF.

About this clone itself: The sample contains more than one DNA sequence encoding this CDR3. The chain couples TRBV6-5 to TRBJ1-1; D is undetermined. The germline V and J ends were trimmed by 0 bases and 5 bases, with 10 bases remaining between them. Germline V lookup: CDR1 MNHEY, CDR2 SVGAGI. The CDR3 runs 14 residues. CDR3 sequence: CASSYSRGRTEAFF. CDR3 DNA: TGTGCCAGCAGTTACTCGAGAGGTCGTACTGAAGCTTTCTTT.

The table lists this clone with a few counts. The V gene is TRBV28, the J gene TRBJ2-7, with TRBD1 matching 10 bases. The CDR3 covers 15 residues. CDR1 is MDHEN, CDR2 SYDVKM, per germline. The J segment lost 6 bases and the V segment lost 7 bases, leaving 12 bases of the junction unmatched. In nucleotides, the CDR3 is TGTGCCAGCACCAGATCCGGGACAGGGGATAGCGAGCAGTACTTC. Protein product: CASTRSGTGDSEQYF.

The chain is built from TRBV28 and TRBJ1-2, with 7 bases that match TRBD1. With V trimmed by 5 bases and J by 8 bases, 8 bases remained unmatched. This CDR3 contains 13 residues. CDR1 and CDR2 (germline): MDHEN, SYDVKM. The CDR3, as DNA: TGTGCCAGCAGTAAAAGAGGGGGCGAAGGCTACACCTTC. Translated, it gives CASSKRGGEGYTF.

The chain employs TRBV5-1 and TRBJ2-2, with unresolved D. This CDR3 spans 14 amino acids. V was cut by 4 bases and J by 6 bases, with 13 bases left in between. Looked up from germline, CDR1 is SGHRS and CDR2 is YFSETQ. This chain's CDR3 is CASSLPSGAGELFF. DNA of the CDR3: TGCGCCAGCAGCCTTCCTAGTGGTGCCGGGGAGCTGTTTTTT. The full variable domain, rest sourced from reference TRBV5-1 and TRBJ2-2, is KAGVTQTPRYLIKTRGQQVTLSCSPISGHRSVSWYQQTPGQGLQFLFEYFSETQRNKGNFPGRFSGRQFSNSRSEMNVSTLELGDSALYLCASSLPSGAGELFFGEGSRLTVL.

The V call is TRBV18, the J call TRBJ1-5; possible D gene TRBD1, 6 bases. The CDR3 totals 15 residues. CDR1 is KGHSH and CDR2 is LQKENI in the germline V gene. Deletions cut 3 bases from V and 3 bases from J, with 12 bases between. The chain's CDR3 is CASSPPDSTNQPQHF. CDR3 nucleotides: TGTGCCAGCTCACCCCCGGACAGCACCAATCAGCCCCAGCATTTT.

The chain couples TRBV27 to TRBJ1-5; 7 bases line up with TRBD1. Germline V gene sequence: CDR1 MNHEY, CDR2 SMNVEV (reference sequence). V lost 6 bases and J lost 0; bases outside the gene matches: 2. This CDR3 is 14 amino acids long. The CDR3 bases are TGTGCCAGCAGCCGGGACAGTAGCAATCAGCCCCAGCATTTT. Amino acids: CASSRDSSNQPQHF.

This sequence joins TRBV7-9 and TRBJ1-2, with 7 positions matching TRBD1. V lost 4 bases and J lost 2; bases outside the gene matches: 7. Germline V lookup: CDR1 SEHNR, CDR2 FQNEAQ (reference sequence). CDR3 length equals 15 residues. The CDR3 reads CASSSPGGTNYGYTF. CDR3 sequence (DNA): TGTGCCAGCAGCTCCCCAGGGGGGACGAACTATGGCTACACCTTC. The variable domain in full, with the rest retrieved from reference TRBV7-9 and TRBJ1-2, is DTGVSQNPRHKITKRGQNVTFRCDPISEHNRLYWYRQTLGQGPEFLTYFQNEAQLEKSRLLSDRFSAERPKGSFSTLEIQRTEQGDSAMYLCASSSPGGTNYGYTFGSGTRLTVV.

This chain links TRBV28 with TRBJ2-2; 8 nucleotides agree with TRBD1. The CDR3 loop spans 16 amino acids. V lost 6 bases to trimming and J lost 4 bases; unmatched junction nucleotides: 10. Germline V lookup: CDR1 MDHEN, CDR2 SYDVKM. CDR3 DNA: TGTGCCAGCAGACGTCAGGGGGCGCAAGGCACCGGGGAGCTGTTTTTT. Protein product: CASRRQGAQGTGELFF.

The V gene is TRBV21-1, the J gene TRBJ1-2. TRBV21-1 represents a pseudogene. The CDR3 length is 16 residues. In DNA form, the CDR3 reads TGTGCCAGCAGGACTATCTGGTCCCCCGGTAGCTATGGCTACACCTTC. It codes for CASRTIWSPGSYGYTF.

J is TRBJ1-3 and V is TRBV18; D gene unclear. The CDR3 consists of 16 residues. The germline V gene has CDR1 KGHSH and CDR2 LQKENI. Trimming shortened V by 3 bases and J by 0 bases, and 12 bases separated the two germline ends. In DNA, the CDR3 is TGTGCCAGCTCACCCCCTACAAGACTCTCTGGAAACACCATATATTTT. It is translated as CASSPPTRLSGNTIYF.

The chain joins TRBV7-9 to TRBJ1-1; D unresolved. The CDR3 length is 15 residues. The germline V and J ends were trimmed by 4 bases and 0 bases, with 12 bases remaining between them. Per the germline V gene, CDR1 is SEHNR and CDR2 is FQNEAQ (reference sequence). CDR3 DNA: TGTGCCAGCAGCTCCCGGCGGGCCCTGAACACTGAAGCTTTCTTT. Its translation is CASSSRRALNTEAFF.

The chain carries TRBV7-9 and TRBJ2-1; 7 bases are shared with TRBD1. CDR1 is SEHNR and CDR2 is FQNEAQ in the germline V gene (reference sequence). This CDR3 has 15 amino acids. Trimming at V came to 5 bases and at J to 4 bases, leaving 8 bases not matched to a gene. The CDR3 DNA is TGTGCCAGCAGCCGTCCCGGGACAGAATACAATGAGCAGTTCTTC. Amino acid sequence: CASSRPGTEYNEQFF.

The gene calls are TRBV3-1 (or the pseudogene TRBV3-2) and TRBJ1-5; TRBD1 might be the D (5 bases). There are 14 residues in the CDR3. Germline V gene sequence: CDR1 LGHDT, CDR2 YNNKEL (reference sequence). Trimming cost V 4 bases and J 7 bases, with 14 bases left between them. Here the CDR3 reads CASSLQGTGQPQHF. CDR3 DNA sequence: TGTGCCAGCAGCCTTCAGGGTACGGGCCAGCCCCAGCATTTT.

V is TRBV24-1 and J is TRBJ2-3; perhaps TRBD1 as D (8 bases). The CDR3 length is 16 residues. V lost 4 bases to trimming and J lost 8 bases, with 21 bases between them. Germline CDR1 KGHDR, CDR2 SFDVKD. CDR3 residues: CATSEPGQGGLGTQYF. In DNA, the CDR3 is TGTGCCACCAGTGAGCCCGGACAGGGAGGGTTGGGTACGCAGTATTTT.

The chain couples TRBV14 to TRBJ2-2, with 8 bases lining up with TRBD1. V shed 4 bases and J 1 base; nucleotides not matched to a gene: 2. The V gene's germline CDR1 is SGHDN and CDR2 FVKESK. CDR3 length: 15 amino acids. CDR3 sequence: CASSRGQGNTGELFF. In DNA, the CDR3 is TGTGCCAGCAGCCGAGGACAGGGGAACACCGGGGAGCTGTTTTTT.

The rearrangement links TRBV2 to TRBJ2-3; 11 nucleotides align to TRBD2. J lost 6 bases, V lost 8 bases, and 10 bases had no gene match. Germline V gene data show CDR1 as SNHLY and CDR2 as FYNNEI. The CDR3 covers 15 residues. The CDR3 is CASAGVAGGKDTQYF. The CDR3 DNA is TGTGCCAGCGCAGGGGTAGCGGGGGGGAAGGATACGCAGTATTTT.

The V gene is TRBV15, the J gene TRBJ2-1; maybe TRBD2 (6 bases). CDR1 and CDR2 from the germline V gene are LNHNV and YYDKDF (reference sequence). V dropped 8 bases and J dropped 2 bases, with 13 bases sitting between them. The CDR3 has 14 residues. CDR3 region: CATAVGGTYNEQFF. The CDR3 DNA is TGTGCCACCGCGGTCGGAGGGACCTACAATGAGCAGTTCTTC. The complete variable domain, with remaining parts taken from reference TRBV15 and TRBJ2-1, reads DAMVIQNPRYQVTQFGKPVTLSCSQTLNHNVMYWYQQKSSQAPKLLFHYYDKDFNNEADTPDNFQSRRPNTSFCFLDIRSPGLGDTAMYLCATAVGGTYNEQFFGPGTRLTVL.

The chain combines TRBV5-4 with TRBJ2-7, with D possibly matching TRBD2 (6 bases). The V end lost 3 bases, the J end lost 3 bases, and 10 bases lay between the germline ends. Germline CDR1 SGHNT, CDR2 YYREEE (reference sequence). The CDR3 has 13 amino acids. DNA for the CDR3: TGTGCCAGCAGCTCTACTAGCCTCTACGAGCAGTACTTC. This encodes CASSSTSLYEQYF.